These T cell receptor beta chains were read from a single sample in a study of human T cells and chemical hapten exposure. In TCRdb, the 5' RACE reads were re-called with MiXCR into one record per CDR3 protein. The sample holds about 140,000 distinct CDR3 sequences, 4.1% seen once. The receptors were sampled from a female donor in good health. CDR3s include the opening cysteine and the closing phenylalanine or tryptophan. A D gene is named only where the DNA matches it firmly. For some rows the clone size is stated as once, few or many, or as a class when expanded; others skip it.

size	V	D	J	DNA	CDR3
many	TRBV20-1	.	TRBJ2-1	TGCAGTGCTACCCCTCCATGGGAGCAGTTCTTC	CSATPPWEQFF
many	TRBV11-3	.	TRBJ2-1	TGTGCCAGCAGCGGGGCCTTTTCCAATGAGCAGTTCTTC	CASSGAFSNEQFF
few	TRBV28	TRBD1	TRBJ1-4	TGTGCCAGCAGTCTGTTGACAGGGCAACTGTTTTTT	CASSLLTGQLFF
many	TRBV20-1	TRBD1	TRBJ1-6	TGCAGTGCTGGGACAGGAGTAAATTCACCCCTCCACTTT	CSAGTGVNSPLHF
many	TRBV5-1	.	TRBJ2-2	TGCGCCAGCAGCTTGGATTGGAACGGGGAGCTGTTTTTT	CASSLDWNGELFF
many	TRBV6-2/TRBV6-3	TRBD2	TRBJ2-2	TGTGCCAGCAGTCCCCGGAGGGGGAGCGGGGGTTACGACACCGGGGAGCTGTTTTTT	CASSPRRGSGGYDTGELFF
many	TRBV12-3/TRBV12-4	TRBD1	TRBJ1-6	TGTGCCAGCAGCTTACGGGACAGGGGCAATTCACCCCTCCACTTT	CASSLRDRGNSPLHF
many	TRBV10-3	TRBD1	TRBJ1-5	TGTGCCATCAGTGCGGCGACAGGGGAGGAGAATCAGCCCCAGCATTTT	CAISAATGEENQPQHF
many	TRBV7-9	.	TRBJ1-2	TGTGCCAGCAGCTATCAGGGAGGCTTGAACTATGGCTACACCTTC	CASSYQGGLNYGYTF
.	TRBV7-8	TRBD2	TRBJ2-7	TGTGCCAGCAGCTTAGTAACTAGCGGGGGTGTCGTCCACGAGCAGTACTTC	CASSLVTSGGVVHEQYF
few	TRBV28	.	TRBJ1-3	TGTGCCAGCATCGGACTTGTCTTTGGAAACACCATATATTTT	CASIGLVFGNTIYF
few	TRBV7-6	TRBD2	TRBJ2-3	TGTGCCAGCAGCTTAGATACTAGCGGGGGGTTATCCACAGATACGCAGTATTTT	CASSLDTSGGLSTDTQYF
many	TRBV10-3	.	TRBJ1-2	TGTGCCATCAGGAGGATTGGTGACGGTTTGGATGGCTACACCTTC	CAIRRIGDGLDGYTF
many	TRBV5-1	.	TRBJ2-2	TGCGCCAGCAGCTTGGATTACACCGGGGAGCTGTTTTTT	CASSLDYTGELFF
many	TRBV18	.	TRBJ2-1	TGTGCCAGCTCACCAACTGGGCGCTCCTACAATGAGCAGTTCTTC	CASSPTGRSYNEQFF
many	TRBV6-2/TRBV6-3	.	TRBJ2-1	TGTGCCAGCAGTTACGCCGAAGGAGGGGAGCAGTTCTTC	CASSYAEGGEQFF
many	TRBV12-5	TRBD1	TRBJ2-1	TGTGCTAGTGCCCGACTCGGGACAGACTTTTGGCCCCCGTTCTTC	CASARLGTDFWPPFF
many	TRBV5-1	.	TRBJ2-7	TGCGCCAGCAGCTCTCCACAGGGTTCGGGCGAGCAGTACTTC	CASSSPQGSGEQYF
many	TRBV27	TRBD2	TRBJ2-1	TGTGCCAGCACTTTAACTAGCGGGGATTTGTTCAATGAGCAGTTCTTC	CASTLTSGDLFNEQFF
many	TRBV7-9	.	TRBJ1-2	TGTGCCAGCAGCCGTGGCGGGGGTAACTATGGCTACACCTTC	CASSRGGGNYGYTF
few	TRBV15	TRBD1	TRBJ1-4	TGTGCCACCAGCAGAGATAGGGGACAGGGGAGTGAAAAACTGTTTTTT	CATSRDRGQGSEKLFF
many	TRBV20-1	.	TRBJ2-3	TGCAGTGCTAGTCGTCAAGTTAGCACAGATACGCAGTATTTT	CSASRQVSTDTQYF
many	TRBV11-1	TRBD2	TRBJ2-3	TGTGCCAGCAGCTTCCCCGTATCAGGACTAGCGGGGGCAGATACGCAGTATTTT	CASSFPVSGLAGADTQYF
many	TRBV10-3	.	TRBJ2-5	TGTGCCATCAGGTCCCAAGAGACCCAGTACTTC	CAIRSQETQYF
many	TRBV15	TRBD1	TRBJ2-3	TGTGCCACCAGCAGGGCGTCGGGACAGGGCGCAGATACGCAGTATTTT	CATSRASGQGADTQYF
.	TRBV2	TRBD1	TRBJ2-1	TGTGCCAGCAGTGGATGGACAGGGAGCCTCTACAATGAGCAGTTCTTC	CASSGWTGSLYNEQFF